This is a list of T cell receptor beta chains from one sample in a study of cytomegalovirus exposure and HLA in healthy donors. Clones were read by immunoSEQ multiplex PCR, and TCRdb kept only the in-frame ones, dropping some. The data hold 150,000 to 200,000 clones, with around 81% observed a single time. The sequencing input was PBMCs. The receptors here all came from a woman aged 18-29 years in good health and CMV-seropositive. The CDR3 runs from the conserved cysteine through the conserved F or W. The D gene is left open where the match is weak. For some rows the clone size is stated as once, few or many, or as a class when expanded; others skip it.

CDR3 DNA	CDR3 protein	D gene	clone size	V gene	J gene
TGTGCCAGCAACACAGGGACAGGAGGGGTGCAGCCCCAGCATTTT	CASNTGTGGVQPQHF	TRBD1	-	TRBV7-8	TRBJ1-5
TGTGCCAGCAGCGTCCTCAGCGGACGTCCCCATACGCAGTATTTT	CASSVLSGRPHTQYF	-	-	TRBV9	TRBJ2-3
TGTGCCAGCAGTTTTGCAGGGGTCCCGAACACTGAAGCTTTCTTT	CASSFAGVPNTEAFF	-	-	TRBV27	TRBJ1-1
TGTGCCAGCAGTGAAGATGGACAGGGGGCAGATACGCAGTATTTT	CASSEDGQGADTQYF	TRBD1	once	TRBV2	TRBJ2-3
TGTGCCAGTAGTATAGCAGGGTGGGATCAGCCCCAGCATTTT	CASSIAGWDQPQHF	-	-	TRBV19	TRBJ1-5
TGCGCCAGCAGCTTGGTGGGGGGGCCTGTGGAGACCCAGTACTTC	CASSLVGGPVETQYF	-	few	TRBV5-1	TRBJ2-5
TGTGCCAGCAGTGAAGTGGTTGCGTTAGAGAGGAGCACAGATACGCAGTATTTT	CASSEVVALERSTDTQYF	-	-	TRBV6-1	TRBJ2-3
TGTGCCAGCAGTGACTGGGGACAGAGCTCCTACAATGAGCAGTTCTTC	CASSDWGQSSYNEQFF	TRBD1	few	TRBV6-4	TRBJ2-1
TGTGCCAGCAGTTCATTAGCGGGAGGCTTCGAGACCCAGTACTTC	CASSSLAGGFETQYF	TRBD2	-	TRBV7-2	TRBJ2-5
TGTGCCAGCCTAGCGGGGGACACCGGGGAGCTGTTTTTT	CASLAGDTGELFF	TRBD2	-	TRBV10-3	TRBJ2-2
TGTGCCAGCAGCTTACAGGGCCGTGGCTACACCTTC	CASSLQGRGYTF	-	-	TRBV7-8	TRBJ1-2
TGTGCCAGCAGCTACTTACAGGGGGCGTCCTACGAGCAGTACTTC	CASSYLQGASYEQYF	TRBD1	-	TRBV5-4	TRBJ2-7
TGTGCTACCGGGCTCGGGATCGGGGAAACCGGGGAGCTGTTTTTT	CATGLGIGETGELFF	-	-	TRBV7-7	TRBJ2-2
TGTGCCAGTAGTACCGCCTACAATGAGCAGTTCTTC	CASSTAYNEQFF	-	-	TRBV19	TRBJ2-1
TGTGCCAGTAGTGGGAGTGGATCAGGGGAGTACGAGCAGTACTTC	CASSGSGSGEYEQYF	-	-	TRBV19	TRBJ2-7
TGTGCCAGCAGTTACGAGGGGGAGCTGTTTTTT	CASSYEGELFF	-	few	TRBV6-6	TRBJ2-2
TGTGCCAGCAGTCCGACTGCGGCAGAAGAGCAGTTCTTC	CASSPTAAEEQFF	-	-	TRBV7-3	TRBJ2-1
TGTGCCTGGGCCGGACAGAACTATGGCTACACCTTC	CAWAGQNYGYTF	-	-	TRBV30	TRBJ1-2
TGTGCCAGCAGTTACGCGACAGGTGCCTACGAGCAGTACTTC	CASSYATGAYEQYF	-	-	TRBV6-5	TRBJ2-7
TGTGCCAGCTCACCACCTACAGGGGGAGATACGCAGTATTTT	CASSPPTGGDTQYF	TRBD1	-	TRBV18	TRBJ2-3
TGTGCCAGCAGCGGGACATCCACAAGGAGCTATGGCTACACCTTC	CASSGTSTRSYGYTF	-	-	TRBV9	TRBJ1-2
TGTGCCCCCCGGACCCAGTACTTC	CAPRTQYF	-	-	TRBV27	TRBJ2-5
TGTGCCAGCAGCGCGGACAGGGTTTTAGATACGCAGTATTTT	CASSADRVLDTQYF	TRBD1	-	TRBV7-9	TRBJ2-3
TGTGCCAGCAGTGTTAAATTAGGGGTGGGAGAAAAACTGTTTTTT	CASSVKLGVGEKLFF	-	-	TRBV6-1	TRBJ1-4
TGTGCCAGCAGTGGGAGGGTCCTTCGAGATAGCTATGGCTACACCTTC	CASSGRVLRDSYGYTF	-	once	TRBV25-1	TRBJ1-2
TGCGCCAGCAGCTTGGCTGGGCCCGGAGGGGGCCAGGAAAACATTCAGTACTTC	CASSLAGPGGGQENIQYF	-	-	TRBV5-1	TRBJ2-4
TGTGCCAGCAGCGTAGATCGGTGGAGTGAAGCTTTCTTT	CASSVDRWSEAFF	-	-	TRBV9	TRBJ1-1
TGTGCCAGTACCCCTCCCGGGGGGGGTGAGCAGTTCTTC	CASTPPGGGEQFF	TRBD2	once	TRBV19	TRBJ2-1
TGTGCCAGCAGCGAGGGGGAGCCCCGTGGCTACACCTTC	CASSEGEPRGYTF	-	-	TRBV28	TRBJ1-2
TGTGCCTGGACCCCTGGAGGGGAGACCCAGTACTTC	CAWTPGGETQYF	-	-	TRBV30	TRBJ2-5
TGTGCCAGCAGCCCGGGGGGAGTTGGGACAGATACGCAGTATTTT	CASSPGGVGTDTQYF	TRBD2	few	TRBV7-9	TRBJ2-3
TGTGCCAGCAGCTTAATGTTGGTTAGCGGGGAGCTGTTTTTT	CASSLMLVSGELFF	-	-	TRBV7-9	TRBJ2-2
TGTGCCAGCAGTTACGGCAGGAACACTGAAGCTTTCTTT	CASSYGRNTEAFF	-	-	TRBV6-5	TRBJ1-1
TGTGCCAGCAGCGTGGGCGGCAGGGTGGAAGGCTACACCTTC	CASSVGGRVEGYTF	-	-	TRBV9	TRBJ1-2
TGTGCCAGCAGTTCTCTACGGGACAGAAACTATGGCTACACCTTC	CASSSLRDRNYGYTF	TRBD1	-	TRBV6-5	TRBJ1-2
TGTGCCAGCAGGGAGGGACAGGAGAACTATGGCTACACCTTC	CASREGQENYGYTF	TRBD1	-	TRBV28	TRBJ1-2
TGTGCCAGCAGGGCTGCGACAGGGTTAAACATTCAATACTTC	CASRAATGLNIQYF	TRBD1	-	TRBV6-1	TRBJ2-4
TGTGCCAGCAGTCTTCTAGCGGGGCACGAGACCCAGTACTTC	CASSLLAGHETQYF	TRBD2	-	TRBV28	TRBJ2-5
TGTGCTAGTGGTTTGGGAAGACTGACTAGCGGGGGTGAGACCCAGTACTTC	CASGLGRLTSGGETQYF	TRBD2	-	TRBV12-5	TRBJ2-5
TGTGCCAGCTCACCCGGGACTGTATCCTACGAGCAGTACTTC	CASSPGTVSYEQYF	-	once	TRBV18	TRBJ2-7
TGTGCCAGCAGTTCAGACACACTTCCCCGCACAGATACGCAGTATTTT	CASSSDTLPRTDTQYF	-	-	TRBV27	TRBJ2-3
TGTGCCAGCAGTTACGCGTCGGGGGGTTCAGATACGCAGTATTTT	CASSYASGGSDTQYF	TRBD2	-	TRBV6-5	TRBJ2-3
TGTGCCAGCAGTGAAGCAGCGAACTGGGTGAATAATTCACCCCTCCACTTT	CASSEAANWVNNSPLHF	-	-	TRBV6-1	TRBJ1-6
TGTGCCAGCAGCTTCAAGGGGGCGAACACTGAAGCTTTCTTT	CASSFKGANTEAFF	TRBD1	few	TRBV5-4	TRBJ1-1
TGTGCCAGCAGCTTGGTTCAGGGGACTGAAGCTTTCTTT	CASSLVQGTEAFF	-	-	TRBV5-4	TRBJ1-1
TGTGCCAGCAGCCAACCTCGCAGGACAGATACGCAGTATTTT	CASSQPRRTDTQYF	-	few	TRBV4-2	TRBJ2-3
TGTGCCAGCTCCTGGGGGGGGTCCGACTATGGCTACACCTTC	CASSWGGSDYGYTF	-	-	TRBV7-9	TRBJ1-2
TGTGCCACCAGCAGAGGGGGCAGGGGGAGAGAGAATGAGCAGTTCTTC	CATSRGGRGRENEQFF	TRBD1	-	TRBV15	TRBJ2-1
TGTGCCAGCAGCCCGGCGGGGATAGCGGGGGGGTTGAAGACCCAGTACTTC	CASSPAGIAGGLKTQYF	TRBD2	-	TRBV7-2	TRBJ2-5
TGTGCCAGCAGGGGGGACAGGCCCTATGGCTACACCTTC	CASRGDRPYGYTF	TRBD1	-	TRBV6-6	TRBJ1-2
TGTGCCAGCAGCTCTGGGACTGCTCATCAGCCCCAGCATTTT	CASSSGTAHQPQHF	-	once	TRBV28	TRBJ1-5